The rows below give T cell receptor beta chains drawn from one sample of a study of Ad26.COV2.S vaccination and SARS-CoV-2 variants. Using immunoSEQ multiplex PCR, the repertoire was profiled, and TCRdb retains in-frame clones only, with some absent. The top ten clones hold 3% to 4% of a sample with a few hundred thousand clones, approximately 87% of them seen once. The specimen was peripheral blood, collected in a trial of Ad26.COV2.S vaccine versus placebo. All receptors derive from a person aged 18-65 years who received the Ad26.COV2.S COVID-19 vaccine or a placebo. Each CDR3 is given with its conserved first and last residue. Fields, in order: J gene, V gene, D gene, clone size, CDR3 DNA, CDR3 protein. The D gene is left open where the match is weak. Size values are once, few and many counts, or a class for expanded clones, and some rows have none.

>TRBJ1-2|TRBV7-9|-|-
TGTGCCAGCAGCGAGCTCATCGCTGGCTACACCTTC
CASSELIAGYTF
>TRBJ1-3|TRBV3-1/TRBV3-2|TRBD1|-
TGTGCCAGCAGCCCGTCAGACAGGGTCACAGGAAACACCATATATTTT
CASSPSDRVTGNTIYF
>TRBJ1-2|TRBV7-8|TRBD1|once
TGTGCCAGCAGCTCTACAGGGGGCGCACCCTATGGCTACACCTTC
CASSSTGGAPYGYTF
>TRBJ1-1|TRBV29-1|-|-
TGCAGCGTCCCCCCCACAGGGAAGGCAACAGAAGCTTTCTTT
CSVPPTGKATEAFF
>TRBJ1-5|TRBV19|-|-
TGTGCCAGTAGTATGGGTTCAATGATACAGGGAGTCAATCAGCCCCAGCATTTT
CASSMGSMIQGVNQPQHF
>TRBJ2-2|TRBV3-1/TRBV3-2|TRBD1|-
TGTGCCAGCAGCCGCCAAGGGACAGGTCCCTCCGGGGAGCTGTTTTTT
CASSRQGTGPSGELFF
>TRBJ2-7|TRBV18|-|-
TGTGCCAGCTCACCGAACAAGGACGAGCAGTACTTC
CASSPNKDEQYF
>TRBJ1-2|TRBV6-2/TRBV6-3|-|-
TGTGCCAGCAGTTCCGGGCCCTATGGCTACACCTTC
CASSSGPYGYTF
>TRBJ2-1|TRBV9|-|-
TGTGCCAGCAGCGCCACAGGGAGGCCCTACAATGAGCAGTTCTTC
CASSATGRPYNEQFF
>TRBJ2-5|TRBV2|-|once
TGTGCCAGCAGTGGCCGGCTAGCTGGCCAAGAGACCCAGTACTTC
CASSGRLAGQETQYF
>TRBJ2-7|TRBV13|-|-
TGTGCCAGCAGCACACGACCGTACGAGCAGTACTTC
CASSTRPYEQYF
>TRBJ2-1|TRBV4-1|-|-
TGCGCCAGCAGCCCTTCGCGGGACGCCTACAATGAGCAGTTCTTC
CASSPSRDAYNEQFF
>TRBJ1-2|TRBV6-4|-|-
TGTGCCAGCAGTGACAGGGACTATGGCTACACCTTC
CASSDRDYGYTF
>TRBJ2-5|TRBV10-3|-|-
TGTGCCATCACGCGCAGGCCGGAAGAGACCCAGTACTTC
CAITRRPEETQYF
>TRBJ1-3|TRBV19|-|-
TGTGCCAGCACCACGAACTCTGGAAACACCATATATTTT
CASTTNSGNTIYF
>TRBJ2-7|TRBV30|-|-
TGTGCCTGGAGGGCCGCGTACGAGCAGTACTTC
CAWRAAYEQYF
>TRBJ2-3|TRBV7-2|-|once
TGTGCCAGCAGCTACACTGGGACCTCTACAGATACGCAGTATTTT
CASSYTGTSTDTQYF
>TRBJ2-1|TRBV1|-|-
TGCACCAGCAGTTTAGCGGGGGGACCTGATGAGCAGTTCTTC
CTSSLAGGPDEQFF
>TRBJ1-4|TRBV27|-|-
TGTGCCAGCGGACGCCAAAGGGGCATCGGTGAAAAACTGTTTTTT
CASGRQRGIGEKLFF
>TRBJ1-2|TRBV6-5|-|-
TGTGCCAGCAGCGAGGGAGGGATACCCCAAGGCTACACCTTC
CASSEGGIPQGYTF
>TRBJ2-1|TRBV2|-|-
TGTGCCAGCAGTGAAAACGGCAGGTGGTCCTACAATGAGCAGTTCTTC
CASSENGRWSYNEQFF
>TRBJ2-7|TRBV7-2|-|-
TGTGCCAGCAGCGATCCAGGCCCTAAGGAGCAGTACTTC
CASSDPGPKEQYF
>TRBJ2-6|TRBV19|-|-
TGTGCCAGTAGTACCAACAGGGATAAGAACGTCCTGACTTTC
CASSTNRDKNVLTF
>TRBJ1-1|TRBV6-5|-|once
TGTGCCAGCAAAGACATGTCCGTCACTGAAGCTTTCTTT
CASKDMSVTEAFF
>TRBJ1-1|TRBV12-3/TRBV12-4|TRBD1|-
TGTGCCAGCAGTTTGCAGGGGGCCACTGAAGCTTTCTTT
CASSLQGATEAFF
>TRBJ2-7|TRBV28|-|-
TGTGCCAGCAGCCCCCCGACAGGACAAATCTCCTACGAGCAGTACTTC
CASSPPTGQISYEQYF
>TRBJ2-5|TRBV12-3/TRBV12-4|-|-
TGTGCCAGCAGTGGATCGTCCGGGACCCAGTACTTC
CASSGSSGTQYF
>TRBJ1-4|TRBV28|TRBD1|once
TGTGCCAGCAACCTAAACAGGGGATTAGGGGAAAAACTGTTTTTT
CASNLNRGLGEKLFF
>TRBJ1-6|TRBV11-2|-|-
TGTGCCAGCAGCTTATTCCAAATTGGGGGGGGCTCACCCCTCCACTTT
CASSLFQIGGGSPLHF
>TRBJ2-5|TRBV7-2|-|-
TGTGCCAGCAGCCGTTTGAGGGGGGGCCATTTTCGTTCGGAGACCCAGTACTTC
CASSRLRGGHFRSETQYF
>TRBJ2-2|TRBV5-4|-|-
TGTGCCAGCAGCTTGTGGCTAGGGTTAAACACCGGGGAGCTGTTTTTT
CASSLWLGLNTGELFF
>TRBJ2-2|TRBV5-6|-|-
TGTGCCAGCAGCTTGGGAGGGACGGGCCGCACCGGGGAGCTGTTTTTT
CASSLGGTGRTGELFF
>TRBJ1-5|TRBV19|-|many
TGTGCCAGTAGTATAGGGGGCAGTATTAGCAATCAGCCCCAGCATTTT
CASSIGGSISNQPQHF
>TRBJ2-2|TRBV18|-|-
TGTGCCAGCTCACCACTATTGGGGGCCGACACCGGGGAGCTGTTTTTT
CASSPLLGADTGELFF
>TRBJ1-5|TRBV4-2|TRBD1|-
TGTGCCAGCAGCCAAGAAGGGACAGGGGGCTGGCCCCAGCATTTT
CASSQEGTGGWPQHF
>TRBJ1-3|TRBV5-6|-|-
TGTGCCAGCAGCTTGGGATGGAGCTCTGGAAACACCATATATTTT
CASSLGWSSGNTIYF
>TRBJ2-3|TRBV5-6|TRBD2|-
TGTGCCAGCAGCTTGGGCGGGGGGATTACAGATACGCAGTATTTT
CASSLGGGITDTQYF
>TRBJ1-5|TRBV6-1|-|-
TGTGCCAGCAGTGAAGCTGGGACTCTTCCAACTCAGCCCCAGCATTTT
CASSEAGTLPTQPQHF
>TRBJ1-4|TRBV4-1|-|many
TGCGCCAGCAGCCAAGCGGTCCGAAATGAAAAACTGTTTTTT
CASSQAVRNEKLFF
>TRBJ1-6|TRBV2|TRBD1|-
TGTGCCAGCAGAAGGACAGGGGATTCACCCCTCCACTTT
CASRRTGDSPLHF
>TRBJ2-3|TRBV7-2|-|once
TGTGCCAGCAGCTTAGAGGCAGGGTGGGCAGATACGCAGTATTTT
CASSLEAGWADTQYF
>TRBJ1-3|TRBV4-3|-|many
TGCGCCAGCAGCCGTGGGGGGTCTGGAAACACCATATATTTT
CASSRGGSGNTIYF
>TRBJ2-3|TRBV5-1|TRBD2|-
TGCGCCAGCAGCTCGATAATAGCGGGAGATTCAGATACGCAGTATTTT
CASSSIIAGDSDTQYF
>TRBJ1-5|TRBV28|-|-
TGTGCCAGCAGTCACGACCGACGGAGCAATCAGCCCCAGCATTTT
CASSHDRRSNQPQHF
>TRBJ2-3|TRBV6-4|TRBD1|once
TGTGCCAGCAGTCCACAGGGGAGCACAGATACGCAGTATTTT
CASSPQGSTDTQYF
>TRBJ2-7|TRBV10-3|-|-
TGTGCCATCAGTGCTCAGGAGATCTACGAGCAGTACTTC
CAISAQEIYEQYF
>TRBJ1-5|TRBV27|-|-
TGTGCCAGCAGTGGGGCAGCCCCGCCGCGCGATCAGCCCCAGCATTTT
CASSGAAPPRDQPQHF